A selection of T cell receptor beta chains follows, all from one sample in a study of OX40 agonist ivuxolimab in advanced cancers. The protocol was immunoSEQ multiplex PCR, while the TCRdb copy is restricted to in-frame clones and leaves out a portion. The sample gives under 75,000 clones, about four fifths of which show up once; 1% is in the top ten. Sequenced here: CD4+ or CD8+ T cells sorted from blood, sampled in a trial of the OX40 agonist ivuxolimab. The receptors derive from an adult with an advanced solid tumor such as melanoma, head and neck, liver or kidney cancer. Each CDR3 is given with its conserved first and last residue.

v_call	j_call	cdr3_aa
TRBV5-4	TRBJ1-1	CASSLPGTANTEAFF
TRBV5-5	TRBJ2-1	CASSWGTGNNEQFF
TRBV7-9	TRBJ2-5	CASSLRTGEDETQYF
TRBV9	TRBJ2-2	CASSVGLTGVNTGELFF
TRBV7-9	TRBJ2-7	CASTPDAGASYEQYF
TRBV11-3	TRBJ2-1	CASSLDLYYNEQFF
TRBV25-1	TRBJ2-1	CASSELGTGDSYNEQFF
TRBV7-7	TRBJ2-1	CASSAGLAGGRNEQFF
TRBV4-3	TRBJ1-4	CASSQDPQGTLEKLFF
TRBV21-1	TRBJ2-7	CASSKDGTSRPYEQYF
TRBV4-3	TRBJ2-1	CASSQDEGRLAGSEQFF
TRBV30	TRBJ2-1	CAWTGSYQQFF
TRBV19	TRBJ1-4	CASRWGPLEEKLFF